The source of this TCR beta chain is a study of post-analysis software for immune sequencing data. Study-level background: Some patients lacked subtype; others had relapsing-remitting, secondary progressive or progressive-relapsing disease.

The study's findings and limits: By F measure, samples from a shared preparation batch strongly co-clustered. Controls had significantly higher normalized Chao1 diversity than multiple sclerosis patients. Five or six TRBV segments were more frequent in patients than controls; TRBV5-6, TRBV5-1 and TRBV20-1 belonged to this group.

V lost 5 bases and J lost 1, with 9 bases in between. The CDR3 covers 13 residues. Germline values: CDR1 DFQATT, CDR2 SNEGSKA (reference sequence). A few counts support this clonotype. Its antigen is not identified. Unique molecular identifiers were carried by the TCR beta cDNA libraries. Each batch of about 0.95 to 11 million T cells produced a few hundred thousand cDNA molecules. TCRdb used MiXCR to reprocess the PCR reads, holding one entry per CDR3 protein. The sample has roughly 700,000 distinct CDR3 sequences, less than 35% seen once; the top ten hold 0.55% to 0.65%. The chain has TRBV20-1 and TRBJ1-5, with D hard to call. This receptor was obtained from a girl between 5 and 17 years old with multiple sclerosis. The specimen was blood. CDR3 in amino acids: CSAEPRSNQPQHF. CDR3 nucleotide sequence: TGCAGTGCTGAGCCTCGGAGCAATCAGCCCCAGCATTTT.